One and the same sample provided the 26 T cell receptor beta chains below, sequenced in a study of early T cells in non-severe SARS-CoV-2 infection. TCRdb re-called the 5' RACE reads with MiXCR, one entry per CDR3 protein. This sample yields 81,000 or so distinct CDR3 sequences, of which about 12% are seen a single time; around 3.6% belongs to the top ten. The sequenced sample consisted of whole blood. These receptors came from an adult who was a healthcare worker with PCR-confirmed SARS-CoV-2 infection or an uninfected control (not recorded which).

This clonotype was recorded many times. CDR3: CASSDGTTSTDTQYF. The CDR3 bases are TGTGCCAGCAGCGATGGGACTACTAGCACAGATACGCAGTATTTT. J is TRBJ2-3 and V is TRBV5-4, with 7 bases aligning to TRBD2. Germline-derived CDR1 and CDR2 are SGHNT and YYREEE (reference sequence). J was trimmed by 0 bases and V by 4 bases; bases with no gene match: 5. CDR3 length: 15 residues. The full variable domain, in which reference TRBV5-4 and TRBJ2-3 provide the parts outside the CDR3, is ETGVTQSPTHLIKTRGQQVTLRCSSQSGHNTVSWYQQALGQGPQFIFQYYREEENGRGNFPPRFSGLQFPNYSSELNVNALELDDSALYLCASSDGTTSTDTQYFGPGTRLTVL.

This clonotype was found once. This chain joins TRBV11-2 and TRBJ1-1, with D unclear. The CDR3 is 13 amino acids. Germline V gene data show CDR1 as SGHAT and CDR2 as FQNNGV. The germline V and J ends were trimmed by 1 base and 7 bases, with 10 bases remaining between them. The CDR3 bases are TGTGCCAGCAGCTTAGGACTGGCGGTTGAAGCTTTCTTT. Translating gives CASSLGLAVEAFF.

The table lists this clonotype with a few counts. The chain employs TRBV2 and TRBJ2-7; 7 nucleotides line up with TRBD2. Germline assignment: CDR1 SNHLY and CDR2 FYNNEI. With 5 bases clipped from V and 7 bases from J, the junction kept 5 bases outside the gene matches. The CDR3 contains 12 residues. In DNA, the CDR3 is TGTGCCAGCAGTTGGGTAGCGGGTGAGCAGTACTTC. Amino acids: CASSWVAGEQYF. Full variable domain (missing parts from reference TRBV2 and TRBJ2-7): EPEVTQTPSHQVTQMGQEVILRCVPISNHLYFYWYRQILGQKVEFLVSFYNNEISEKSEIFDDQFSVERPDGSNFTLKIRSTKLEDSAMYFCASSWVAGEQYFGPGTRLTVT.

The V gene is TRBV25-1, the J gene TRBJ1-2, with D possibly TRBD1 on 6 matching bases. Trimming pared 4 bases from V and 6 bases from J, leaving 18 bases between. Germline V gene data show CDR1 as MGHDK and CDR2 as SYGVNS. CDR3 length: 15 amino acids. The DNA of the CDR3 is TGTGCCAGCAGTGGCACACAAACAGGGTCGAATGGCTACACCTTC. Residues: CASSGTQTGSNGYTF.

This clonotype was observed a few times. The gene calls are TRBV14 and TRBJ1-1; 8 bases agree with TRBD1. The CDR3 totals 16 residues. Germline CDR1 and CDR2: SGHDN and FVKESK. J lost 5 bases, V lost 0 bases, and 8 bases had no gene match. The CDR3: CASSQDLGTGATEAFF. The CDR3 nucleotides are TGTGCCAGCAGCCAAGATTTAGGGACAGGAGCTACTGAAGCTTTCTTT. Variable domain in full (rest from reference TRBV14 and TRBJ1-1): EAGVTQFPSHSVIEKGQTVTLRCDPISGHDNLYWYRRVMGKEIKFLLHFVKESKQDESGMPNNRFLAERTGGTYSTLKVQPAELEDSGVYFCASSQDLGTGATEAFFGQGTRLTVV.

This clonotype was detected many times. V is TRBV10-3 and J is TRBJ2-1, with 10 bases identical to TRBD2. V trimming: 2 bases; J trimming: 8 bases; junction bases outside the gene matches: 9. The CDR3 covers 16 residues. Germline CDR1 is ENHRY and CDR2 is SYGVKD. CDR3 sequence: CAISEGLAGAGYEQFF. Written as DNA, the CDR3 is TGTGCCATCAGTGAGGGGCTAGCGGGAGCGGGGTATGAGCAGTTCTTC.

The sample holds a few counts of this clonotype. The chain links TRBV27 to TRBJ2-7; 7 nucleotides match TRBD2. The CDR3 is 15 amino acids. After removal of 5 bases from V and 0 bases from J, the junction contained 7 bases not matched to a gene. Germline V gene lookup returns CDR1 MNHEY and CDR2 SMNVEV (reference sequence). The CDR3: CASSPGASGSYEQYF. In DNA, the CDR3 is TGTGCCAGCAGTCCCGGGGCTAGCGGCTCCTACGAGCAGTACTTC.

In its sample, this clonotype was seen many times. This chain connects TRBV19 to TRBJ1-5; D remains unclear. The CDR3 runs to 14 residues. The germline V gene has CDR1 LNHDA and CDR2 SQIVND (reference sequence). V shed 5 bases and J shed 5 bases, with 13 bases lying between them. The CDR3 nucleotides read TGTGCCAGTAGTGAGGTCAGGATATATCAGCCCCAGCATTTT. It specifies CASSEVRIYQPQHF.

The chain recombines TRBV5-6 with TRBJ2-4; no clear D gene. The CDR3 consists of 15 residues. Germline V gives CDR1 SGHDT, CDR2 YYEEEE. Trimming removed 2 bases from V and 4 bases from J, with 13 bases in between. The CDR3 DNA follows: TGTGCCAGCAGCTTCCAGACCCTTCGAAAAAACATTCAGTACTTC. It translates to CASSFQTLRKNIQYF.

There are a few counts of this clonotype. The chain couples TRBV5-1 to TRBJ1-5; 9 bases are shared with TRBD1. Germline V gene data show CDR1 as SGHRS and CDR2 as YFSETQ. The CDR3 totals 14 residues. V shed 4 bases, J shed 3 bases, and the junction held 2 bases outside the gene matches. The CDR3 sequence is CASSEQGANQPQHF. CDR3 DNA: TGCGCCAGCAGCGAACAGGGGGCCAATCAGCCCCAGCATTTT.

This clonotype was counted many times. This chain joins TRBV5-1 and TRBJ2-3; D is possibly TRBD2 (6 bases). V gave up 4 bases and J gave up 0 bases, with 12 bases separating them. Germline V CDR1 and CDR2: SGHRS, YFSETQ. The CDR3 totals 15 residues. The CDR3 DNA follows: TGCGCCAGCAGCACGAGCGGGTCTAGCACAGATACGCAGTATTTT. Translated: CASSTSGSSTDTQYF.

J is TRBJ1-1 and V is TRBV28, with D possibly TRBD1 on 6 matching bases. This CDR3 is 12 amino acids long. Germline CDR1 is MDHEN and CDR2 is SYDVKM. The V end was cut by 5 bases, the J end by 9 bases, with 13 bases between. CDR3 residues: CASSTGGGQAFF. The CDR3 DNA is TGTGCCAGCAGTACTGGGGGCGGACAAGCTTTCTTT.

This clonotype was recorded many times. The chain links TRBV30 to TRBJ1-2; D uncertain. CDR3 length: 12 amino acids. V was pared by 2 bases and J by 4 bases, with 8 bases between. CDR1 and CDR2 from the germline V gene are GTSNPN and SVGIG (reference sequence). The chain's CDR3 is CAWSIRIYGYTF. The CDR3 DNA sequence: TGTGCCTGGAGTATCAGGATCTATGGCTACACCTTC. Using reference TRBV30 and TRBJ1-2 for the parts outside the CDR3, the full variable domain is SQTIHQWPATLVQPVGSPLSLECTVEGTSNPNLYWYRQAAGRGLQLLFYSVGIGQISSEVPQNLSASRPQDRQFILSSKKLLLSDSGFYLCAWSIRIYGYTFGSGTRLTVV.

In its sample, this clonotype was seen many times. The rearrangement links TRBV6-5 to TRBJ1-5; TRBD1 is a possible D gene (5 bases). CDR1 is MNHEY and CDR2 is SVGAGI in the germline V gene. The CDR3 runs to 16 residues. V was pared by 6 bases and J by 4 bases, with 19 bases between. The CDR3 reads CASRRGSLRGNQPQHF. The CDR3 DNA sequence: TGTGCCAGCAGGCGAGGAAGTTTGAGGGGAAATCAGCCCCAGCATTTT.

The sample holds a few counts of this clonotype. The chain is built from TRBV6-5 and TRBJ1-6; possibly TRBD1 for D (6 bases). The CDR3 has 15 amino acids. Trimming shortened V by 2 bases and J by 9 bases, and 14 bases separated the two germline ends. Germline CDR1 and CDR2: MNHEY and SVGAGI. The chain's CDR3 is CASSYTGGRTSPLHF. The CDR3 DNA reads TGTGCCAGCAGTTACACCGGGGGGCGGACTTCACCCCTCCACTTT.

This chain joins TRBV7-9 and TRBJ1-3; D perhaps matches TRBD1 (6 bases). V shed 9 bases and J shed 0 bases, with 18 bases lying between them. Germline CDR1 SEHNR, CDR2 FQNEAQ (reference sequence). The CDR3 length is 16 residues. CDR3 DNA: TGTGCCAGTACCCCCAAGACAGGCCTCTCTGGAAACACCATATATTTT. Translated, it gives CASTPKTGLSGNTIYF.

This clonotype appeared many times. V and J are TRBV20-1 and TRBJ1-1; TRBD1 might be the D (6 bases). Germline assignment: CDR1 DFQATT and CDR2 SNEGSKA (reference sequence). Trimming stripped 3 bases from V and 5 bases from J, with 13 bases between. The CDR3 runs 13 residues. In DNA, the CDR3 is TGCAGTGCTAGTGGGGGCAGGGTGACTGAAGCTTTCTTT. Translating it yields CSASGGRVTEAFF.

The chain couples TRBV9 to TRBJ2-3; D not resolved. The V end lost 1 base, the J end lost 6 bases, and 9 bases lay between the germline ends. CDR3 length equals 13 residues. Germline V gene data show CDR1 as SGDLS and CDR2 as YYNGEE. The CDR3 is CASSVRTADTQYF. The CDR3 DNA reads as TGTGCCAGCAGCGTAAGGACGGCCGATACGCAGTATTTT. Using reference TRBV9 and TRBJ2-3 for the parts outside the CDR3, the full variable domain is DSGVTQTPKHLITATGQRVTLRCSPRSGDLSVYWYQQSLDQGLQFLIQYYNGEERAKGNILERFSAQQFPDLHSELNLSSLELGDSALYFCASSVRTADTQYFGPGTRLTVL.

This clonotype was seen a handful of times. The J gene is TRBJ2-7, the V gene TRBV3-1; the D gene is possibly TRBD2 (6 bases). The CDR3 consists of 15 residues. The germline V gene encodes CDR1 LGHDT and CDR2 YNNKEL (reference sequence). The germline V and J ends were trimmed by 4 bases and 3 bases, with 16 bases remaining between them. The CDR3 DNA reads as TGTGCCAGCAGCCGCTCGGGGGAACCTGGCTACGAGCAGTACTTC. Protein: CASSRSGEPGYEQYF.

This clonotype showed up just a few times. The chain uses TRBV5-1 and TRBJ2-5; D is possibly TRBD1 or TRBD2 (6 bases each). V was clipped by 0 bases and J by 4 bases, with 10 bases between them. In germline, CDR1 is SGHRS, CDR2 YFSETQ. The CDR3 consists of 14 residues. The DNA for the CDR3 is TGCGCCAGCAGCTTGGAAGGGGGAGGAGAGACCCAGTACTTC. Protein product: CASSLEGGGETQYF.

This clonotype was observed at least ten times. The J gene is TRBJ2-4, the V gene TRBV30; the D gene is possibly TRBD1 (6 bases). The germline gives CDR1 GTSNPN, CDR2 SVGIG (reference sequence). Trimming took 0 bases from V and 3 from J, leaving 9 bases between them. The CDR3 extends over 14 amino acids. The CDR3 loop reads CAWSVGAGKNIQYF. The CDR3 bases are TGTGCCTGGAGTGTGGGGGCAGGCAAAAACATTCAGTACTTC.

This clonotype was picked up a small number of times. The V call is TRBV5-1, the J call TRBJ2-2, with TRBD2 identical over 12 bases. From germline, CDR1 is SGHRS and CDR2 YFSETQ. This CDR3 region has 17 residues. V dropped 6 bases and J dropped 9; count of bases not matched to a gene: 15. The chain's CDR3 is CASTAEVTSGSTRELFF. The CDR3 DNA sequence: TGCGCCAGCACTGCCGAGGTGACTAGCGGGAGCACAAGGGAGCTGTTTTTT. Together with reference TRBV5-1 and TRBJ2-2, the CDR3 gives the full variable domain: KAGVTQTPRYLIKTRGQQVTLSCSPISGHRSVSWYQQTPGQGLQFLFEYFSETQRNKGNFPGRFSGRQFSNSRSEMNVSTLELGDSALYLCASTAEVTSGSTRELFFGEGSRLTVL.

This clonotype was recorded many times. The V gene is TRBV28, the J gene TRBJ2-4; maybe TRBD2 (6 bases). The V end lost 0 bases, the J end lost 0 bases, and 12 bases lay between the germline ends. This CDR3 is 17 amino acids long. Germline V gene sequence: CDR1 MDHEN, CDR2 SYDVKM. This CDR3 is CASSLWAGQLAKNIQYF. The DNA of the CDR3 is TGTGCCAGCAGTTTATGGGCGGGGCAGTTAGCCAAAAACATTCAGTACTTC.

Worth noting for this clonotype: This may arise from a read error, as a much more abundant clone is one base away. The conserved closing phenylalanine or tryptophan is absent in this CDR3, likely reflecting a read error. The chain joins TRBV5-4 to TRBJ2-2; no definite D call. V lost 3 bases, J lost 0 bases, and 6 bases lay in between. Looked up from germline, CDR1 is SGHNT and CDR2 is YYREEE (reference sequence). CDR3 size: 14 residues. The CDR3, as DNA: TGTGCCAGCAGCTCATGGCCGAACACCGGGGAGCTGTTTTCT. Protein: CASSSWPNTGELFS.

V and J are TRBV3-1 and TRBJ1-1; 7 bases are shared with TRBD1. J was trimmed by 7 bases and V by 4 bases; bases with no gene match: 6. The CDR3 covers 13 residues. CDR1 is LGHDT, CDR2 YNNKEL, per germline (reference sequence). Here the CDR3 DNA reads TGTGCCAGCAGCCGCCACCGGGACAGTGAAGCTTTCTTT. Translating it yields CASSRHRDSEAFF. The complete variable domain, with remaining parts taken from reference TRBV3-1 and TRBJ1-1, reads DTAVSQTPKYLVTQMGNDKSIKCEQNLGHDTMYWYKQDSKKFLKIMFSYNNKELIINETVPNRFSPKSPDKAHLNLHINSLELGDSAVYFCASSRHRDSEAFFGQGTRLTVV.

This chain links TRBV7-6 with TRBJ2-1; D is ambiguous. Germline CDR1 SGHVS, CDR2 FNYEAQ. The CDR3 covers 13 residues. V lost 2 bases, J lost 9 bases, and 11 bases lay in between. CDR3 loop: CASSLSPPTEQFF. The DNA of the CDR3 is TGTGCCAGCAGCTTAAGCCCTCCGACTGAGCAGTTCTTC.